The 2 T cell receptor beta chains below were found in one sample sequenced in a study of T cells after somatic rescue of genetic block. Sequenced by immunoSEQ multiplex PCR; TCRdb stores in-frame clones only, minus some. Of 70,000 or so clones listed, roughly 94% are singletons. Specimen: peripheral blood mononuclear cells (PBMCs). Receptors originate from a man between 40 and 49 years old.

The chain combines TRBV19 with TRBJ2-1, with TRBD2 as a possible D gene (6 bases). The CDR3 is made up of 13 amino acids. Germline V gene sequence: CDR1 LNHDA, CDR2 SQIVND (reference sequence). V lost 7 bases, J lost 4 bases, and 11 bases lay in between. DNA of the CDR3: TGTGCCAGTATGGAGACTAGTTACAATGAGCAGTTCTTC. Its protein product is CASMETSYNEQFF.

This rearrangement joins TRBV29-1 to TRBJ2-2; TRBD1 matches at 8 bases. Trimming removed 5 bases from V and 4 bases from J; junction bases left unmatched: 6. Germline V gene sequence: CDR1 SQVTM, CDR2 ANQGSEA. CDR3 size: 14 residues. CDR3 amino acids: CSVPGTGRTGELFF. DNA for the CDR3: TGCAGCGTTCCCGGGACAGGACGCACCGGGGAGCTGTTTTTT.